This passage covers 26 T cell receptor beta chains from one sample sequenced in a study of beta chain features in type 1 diabetes (dated by TCRdb to about 2018). The paper's findings and limits, for the study overall: A moderate but significant shortening of TCRB CDR3 length was observed in type 1 diabetes patients in all four CD4+ subsets.

Receptor libraries were prepared by the immunoSEQ multiplex PCR assay. The High Capacity cDNA Reverse Transcription Kit was used to reverse transcribe all of the isolated RNA, meaning that expressed TCRB transcripts were what got sequenced. TCRdb obtained this table from immuneACCESS and retained in-frame rearrangements with V and J assigned. These tables miss some clones; where compared with another copy, unresolved V genes account for less than half of the shortfall, and the remainder is unexplained. The table for this sample lists a few hundred thousand clones; about 13% of them were counted only once. The top ten clonotypes cover about 0.017% of the sample. No antigen has been identified for these receptors. The sequencing input was naive CD4+ T cells from blood. The cell subset or site label of this sample denotes: true naive CD4+ T cells. These receptor sequences come from a man under 40 with type 1 diabetes.

In its sample, this clone was seen a few times. The chain employs TRBV7-9 and TRBJ1-1; D ambiguous. The CDR3 contains 13 residues. Germline values: CDR1 SEHNR, CDR2 FQNEAQ (reference sequence). V was clipped by 2 bases and J by 6 bases, with 10 bases between them. The CDR3 DNA reads as TGTGCCAGCAGCTTATCTTATCCGGCTGAAGCTTTCTTT. Residues: CASSLSYPAEAFF. Variable domain in full (rest from reference TRBV7-9 and TRBJ1-1): DTGVSQNPRHKITKRGQNVTFRCDPISEHNRLYWYRQTLGQGPEFLTYFQNEAQLEKSRLLSDRFSAERPKGSFSTLEIQRTEQGDSAMYLCASSLSYPAEAFFGQGTRLTVV.

The chain uses TRBV19 and TRBJ2-1; 14 bases fit TRBD2. The CDR3 is made up of 14 amino acids. V was clipped by 1 base and J by 12 bases; unmatched bases: 2. Germline values: CDR1 LNHDA, CDR2 SQIVND (reference sequence). This CDR3 is CASSIGLAGGSQFF. In DNA form, the CDR3 reads TGTGCCAGTAGTATAGGACTAGCGGGAGGGTCGCAGTTCTTC.

The chain is built from TRBV7-2 and TRBJ2-1; perhaps TRBD1 as D (6 bases). The CDR3 contains 16 residues. Trimming shortened V by 3 bases and J by 4 bases, and 16 bases separated the two germline ends. From germline, CDR1 is SGHTA and CDR2 FQGNSA. DNA of the CDR3: TGTGCCAGCAGCTTCGCCGGGACACAGGCTTACAATGAGCAGTTCTTC. This translates into CASSFAGTQAYNEQFF.

There are a few counts of this clone. The V and J genes are TRBV19 and TRBJ2-4, with D hard to call. The V gene's germline CDR1 is LNHDA and CDR2 SQIVND (reference sequence). V lost 11 bases and J 5 bases, leaving 13 bases between the germline ends. The length of the CDR3 is 12 residues. CDR3 protein: CAASSSENIQYF. CDR3 DNA sequence: TGTGCCGCTTCGTCGTCGGAAAACATTCAGTACTTC.

This clone turned up a few times. The rearrangement joins TRBV29-1 to TRBJ1-1; D possibly corresponds to TRBD1 (5 bases). Trimming left V 3 bases short and J 6 bases short, with 14 bases between. The CDR3 spans 13 residues. Germline V gene lookup returns CDR1 SQVTM and CDR2 ANQGSEA. The CDR3 reads CSVEVIREAEAFF. In DNA, the CDR3 is TGCAGCGTTGAGGTCATCAGGGAGGCTGAAGCTTTCTTT.

This clone was detected a few times. The chain couples TRBV28 to TRBJ1-5, with D tentatively TRBD1 (6 bases). There are 16 residues in the CDR3. V shed 4 bases and J shed 0 bases, with 13 bases lying between them. Per the germline V gene, CDR1 is MDHEN and CDR2 is SYDVKM. CDR3 bases: TGTGCCAGCAGTTACCACAGGGAATATAGCAATCAGCCCCAGCATTTT. Translating it yields CASSYHREYSNQPQHF.

The chain has TRBV18 and TRBJ1-2; 7 bases line up with TRBD1. In germline, CDR1 is KGHSH, CDR2 LQKENI. The CDR3 is 16 amino acids. Trimming cost V 5 bases and J 3 bases; bases outside gene matches: 12. The CDR3: CASSSFDRASHYGYTF. For the CDR3, the DNA is TGTGCCAGCTCATCCTTTGACAGGGCAAGCCACTATGGCTACACCTTC.

The gene calls are TRBV6-6 and TRBJ1-2; no clear D. The germline V and J ends were trimmed by 6 bases and 1 base, with 9 bases remaining between them. Germline V lookup: CDR1 MNHNY, CDR2 SVGAGI (reference sequence). CDR3 length: 13 residues. In DNA form, the CDR3 reads TGTGCCAGCAGCCCCCCCAGTAACTATGGCTACACCTTC. It is translated as CASSPPSNYGYTF.

This chain uses TRBV15 with TRBJ1-2; 8 bases agree with TRBD1. The CDR3 is made up of 16 amino acids. Germline V gene lookup returns CDR1 LNHNV and CDR2 YYDKDF (reference sequence). The trim removed 0 bases at V and 8 bases at J, leaving 11 bases unmatched. CDR3 DNA sequence: TGTGCCACCAGCAGAGAGGACAGGGCGTTTCCGTCAGGCTACACCTTC. This gives the protein CATSREDRAFPSGYTF.

This clone has just a few counts. This chain uses TRBV18 with TRBJ1-5; TRBD1 might be the D (5 bases). The germline gives CDR1 KGHSH, CDR2 LQKENI. Trimming took 5 bases from V and 3 from J, leaving 8 bases between them. This CDR3 contains 13 residues. The DNA for the CDR3 is TGTGCCAGCTCAGAACAGGTCAATCAGCCCCAGCATTTT. Translated: CASSEQVNQPQHF.

This clone showed up just a few times. The rearrangement links TRBV2 to TRBJ2-5; 7 positions agree with TRBD2. From germline, CDR1 is SNHLY and CDR2 FYNNEI. V lost 8 bases, J lost 0 bases, and 0 bases stayed unmatched. CDR3 length: 12 amino acids. The CDR3 loop reads CASGLDQETQYF. For the CDR3, the DNA is TGTGCCAGCGGACTAGACCAAGAGACCCAGTACTTC.

A few counts support this clone. CDR3 in DNA: TGTGCCAGCAGCTCATGGACTGGAAAACTGTTTTTT. Its protein product is CASSSWTGKLFF. This chain uses TRBV7-9 with TRBJ1-4; D unclear. The V end was cut by 4 bases, the J end by 10 bases, with 10 bases between. Germline CDR1 SEHNR, CDR2 FQNEAQ (reference sequence). This CDR3 has 12 residues.

The V and J genes are TRBV9 and TRBJ2-5; no firm D call. Trimming pared 0 bases from V and 2 bases from J, leaving 14 bases between. CDR3 size: 16 residues. Per the germline V gene, CDR1 is SGDLS and CDR2 is YYNGEE. CDR3 bases: TGTGCCAGCAGCGTAGGAGGCAGAAACCTTCAAGAGACCCAGTACTTC. Translated: CASSVGGRNLQETQYF. The full variable domain, rest sourced from reference TRBV9 and TRBJ2-5, is DSGVTQTPKHLITATGQRVTLRCSPRSGDLSVYWYQQSLDQGLQFLIQYYNGEERAKGNILERFSAQQFPDLHSELNLSSLELGDSALYFCASSVGGRNLQETQYFGPGTRLLVL.

This clone occurred a few times. The CDR3 nucleotides are TGTGCCAGCAGGACCGGGACAGGCTCCTACGAGCAGTACTTC. Translating gives CASRTGTGSYEQYF. This chain uses TRBV6-5 with TRBJ2-7, with 8 bases that match TRBD1. The CDR3 covers 14 residues. V was clipped by 6 bases and J by 0 bases; unmatched bases: 4. Germline values: CDR1 MNHEY, CDR2 SVGAGI.

The J gene is TRBJ2-5, the V gene TRBV7-9; TRBD2 matches 7 bases. The CDR3 contains 15 residues. V trimming: 1 base; J trimming: 6 bases; junction bases outside the gene matches: 8. The V gene's germline CDR1 is SEHNR and CDR2 FQNEAQ (reference sequence). CDR3 protein: CASSLGAGAEKTQYF. The CDR3 bases are TGTGCCAGCAGCTTAGGTGCGGGAGCCGAAAAGACCCAGTACTTC. Together with reference TRBV7-9 and TRBJ2-5, the CDR3 gives the full variable domain: DTGVSQNPRHKITKRGQNVTFRCDPISEHNRLYWYRQTLGQGPEFLTYFQNEAQLEKSRLLSDRFSAERPKGSFSTLEIQRTEQGDSAMYLCASSLGAGAEKTQYFGPGTRLLVL.

The chain couples TRBV25-1 to TRBJ1-1; TRBD1 aligns across 8 bases. This CDR3 region has 15 residues. Looked up from germline, CDR1 is MGHDK and CDR2 is SYGVNS. V was clipped by 4 bases and J by 1 base; unmatched bases: 5. The CDR3 bases are TGTGCCAGCAGTGGATCCGACAGGGGGAACACTGAAGCTTTCTTT. Translating gives CASSGSDRGNTEAFF.

This clone has only a few counts. This sequence joins TRBV5-1 and TRBJ2-7; 8 nucleotides line up with TRBD1. Trimming removed 3 bases from V and 4 bases from J; junction bases left unmatched: 9. Germline V CDR1 and CDR2: SGHRS, YFSETQ. The CDR3 consists of 15 residues. The CDR3 region is CASSSQGAGEYEQYF. CDR3 nucleotides: TGCGCCAGCAGCTCCCAGGGGGCCGGGGAGTACGAGCAGTACTTC.

This clone showed up just a few times. The chain employs TRBV28 and TRBJ2-7; perhaps TRBD2 as D (5 bases). CDR1 and CDR2 from the germline V gene are MDHEN and SYDVKM. V dropped 5 bases and J dropped 7 bases, with 9 bases sitting between them. The CDR3 is 11 amino acids. The CDR3, as DNA: TGTGCCAGCAGTATAGCGTTGGAGCAGTACTTC. As protein: CASSIALEQYF.

There are a few counts of this clone. This chain uses TRBV19 with TRBJ1-5; D ambiguous. V lost 5 bases to trimming and J lost 4 bases, with 21 bases between them. The germline V gene encodes CDR1 LNHDA and CDR2 SQIVND (reference sequence). This CDR3 contains 17 residues. CDR3 region: CASSPRSADGENQPQHF. The CDR3 bases are TGTGCCAGTAGTCCCCGGAGTGCAGACGGCGAGAATCAGCCCCAGCATTTT.

The table lists this clone with a count of one. The J gene is TRBJ2-3, the V gene TRBV12-5; perhaps TRBD2 as D (5 bases). Germline loops: CDR1 LGHNT, CDR2 FRNRAP. The CDR3 contains 15 residues. Deletions cut 1 base from V and 3 bases from J, with 11 bases between. CDR3 in DNA: TGTGCTAGTGGTTTGGGGCGCGGCGGGACAGATACGCAGTATTTT. The encoded protein is CASGLGRGGTDTQYF.

This clone came up a few times. The chain uses TRBV5-6 and TRBJ2-7; D uncertain. The CDR3 is made up of 11 amino acids. V lost 3 bases, J lost 5 bases, and 6 bases lay in between. Germline assignment: CDR1 SGHDT and CDR2 YYEEEE. CDR3 in amino acids: CASSSFHEQYF. The CDR3 DNA reads TGTGCCAGCAGCTCATTCCACGAGCAGTACTTC.

The chain carries TRBV5-1 and TRBJ2-7, with 9 positions matching TRBD2. The CDR3 has 15 residues. V was pared by 5 bases and J by 0 bases, with 6 bases of the junction left unmatched. Germline assignment: CDR1 SGHRS and CDR2 YFSETQ. CDR3 nucleotides: TGCGCCAGCAGTTTAGATAGCGGGAGCTCCTACGAGCAGTACTTC. It codes for CASSLDSGSSYEQYF.

The table lists this clone with a few counts. The chain joins TRBV7-2 to TRBJ2-7; 13 nucleotides agree with TRBD2. The ends lost 1 base at V and 2 bases at J; junction bases unmatched: 2. This CDR3 contains 16 residues. Germline CDR1 and CDR2: SGHTA and FQGNSA. The CDR3 DNA follows: TGTGCCAGCAGCTTAGAAGGGACTAGCGGGACCTACGAGCAGTACTTC. Protein product: CASSLEGTSGTYEQYF. The whole variable domain, remainder taken from reference TRBV7-2 and TRBJ2-7, is GAGVSQSPSNKVTEKGKDVELRCDPISGHTALYWYRQSLGQGLEFLIYFQGNSAPDKSGLPSDRFSAERTGGSVSTLTIQRTQQEDSAVYLCASSLEGTSGTYEQYFGPGTRLTVT.

V is TRBV7-2 and J is TRBJ2-7; D possibly corresponds to TRBD1 (6 bases). Per germline, CDR1 SGHTA and CDR2 FQGNSA. The CDR3 loop spans 14 amino acids. V was trimmed by 5 bases and J by 2 bases, leaving 13 bases between them. DNA of the CDR3: TGTGCCAGCAGCCCCAGACAGGACACCTACGAGCAGTACTTC. This translates into CASSPRQDTYEQYF.

The table lists this clone with a few counts. The rearrangement joins TRBV18 to TRBJ1-1; D is undetermined. The CDR3 has 13 amino acids. Trimming took 1 base from V and 3 from J, leaving 6 bases between them. CDR1 and CDR2 from the germline V gene are KGHSH and LQKENI. Here the CDR3 DNA reads TGTGCCAGCTCACCACAGGGAGACACTGAAGCTTTCTTT. Protein: CASSPQGDTEAFF.

This clone was seen a few times. The gene calls are TRBV15 and TRBJ2-3; maybe TRBD2 (5 bases). The CDR3 runs 14 residues. CDR1 and CDR2 from the germline V gene are LNHNV and YYDKDF (reference sequence). V was cut by 0 bases and J by 3 bases, with 7 bases left in between. In nucleotides, the CDR3 is TGTGCCACCAGCAGAGATGAGGGAACAGATACGCAGTATTTT. Protein product: CATSRDEGTDTQYF.